This T cell receptor (beta chain) is drawn from a study of blood T cells in healthy people across ages. Study-level findings and limits: Significant beta diversity loss was already apparent by age approximately 40, declining roughly linearly.

A sample-barcoded 5' primer and a J-beta primer mix were used in a second PCR of about 7 to 11 cycles. TCRdb fed the 5' RACE reads into MiXCR, producing one record per CDR3 protein. Among about 1.8 million distinct CDR3 sequences, 40% to 55% were seen once, and the ten largest hold less than 2.5%. Extraction yielded at least 6 micrograms of total RNA per sample. A word on this clonotype: Its antigen is still unknown.

The germline V gene has CDR1 KGHSH and CDR2 LQKENI. V shed 7 bases and J shed 8 bases, with 14 bases lying between them. The CDR3 sequence is 12 residues long. The rearrangement uses TRBV18 and TRBJ1-2; D perhaps matches TRBD1 (6 bases). The clonotype comes from a middle-aged woman in good health. The sequencing sample was made of blood. CDR3 protein: CASYTTGEGYTF. As DNA, the CDR3 is TGTGCCAGCTACACGACAGGAGAAGGCTACACCTTC.